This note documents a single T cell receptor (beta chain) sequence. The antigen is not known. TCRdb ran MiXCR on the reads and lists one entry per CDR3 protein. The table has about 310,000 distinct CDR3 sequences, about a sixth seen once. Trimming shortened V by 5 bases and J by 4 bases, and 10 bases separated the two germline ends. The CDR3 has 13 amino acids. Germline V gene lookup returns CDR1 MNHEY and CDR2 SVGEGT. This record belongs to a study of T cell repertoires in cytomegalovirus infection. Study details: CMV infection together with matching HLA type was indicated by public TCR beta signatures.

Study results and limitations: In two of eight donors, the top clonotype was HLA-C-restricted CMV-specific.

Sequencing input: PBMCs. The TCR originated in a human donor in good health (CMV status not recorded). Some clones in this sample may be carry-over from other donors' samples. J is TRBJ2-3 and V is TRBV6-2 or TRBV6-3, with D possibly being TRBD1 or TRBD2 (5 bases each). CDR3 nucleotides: TGTGCCAGCAGTGACAGACTACCAGATACGCAGTATTTT. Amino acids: CASSDRLPDTQYF.